Listed below are T cell receptor beta chains from one sample, sequenced in a study of blood T cell repertoires in COVID-19. Produced via immunoSEQ multiplex PCR; TCRdb's table is partial and in-frame only. The sample has about 32,000 clones; 80% to 90% are singletons. The source material was peripheral blood. All receptors come from a woman aged 80 or over with active or convalescent COVID-19. Each CDR3 is given with its conserved first and last residue. Each record gives: J gene, V gene, clone size, D gene, CDR3 protein, CDR3 DNA. The D gene is left open where the match is weak. Clone sizes are given selectively: once, few, many, or a class where the clone is expanded.

j_call: TRBJ2-2; v_call: TRBV4-1; clone_size: -; d_call: -; cdr3_aa: CASSHRDNGELFF; cdr3_nt: TGCGCCAGCAGCCACAGGGACAACGGGGAGCTGTTTTTT
j_call: TRBJ2-5; v_call: TRBV2; clone_size: -; d_call: -; cdr3_aa: CASSYRDKETQYF; cdr3_nt: TGTGCCAGCAGTTACCGGGACAAAGAGACCCAGTACTTC
j_call: TRBJ1-2; v_call: TRBV5-1; clone_size: -; d_call: -; cdr3_aa: CASSLGGQTNYGYTF; cdr3_nt: TGCGCCAGCAGCTTGGGGGGGCAAACGAACTATGGCTACACCTTC
j_call: TRBJ1-5; v_call: TRBV19; clone_size: -; d_call: -; cdr3_aa: CASSIQGPNQPQHF; cdr3_nt: TGTGCCAGTAGTATACAGGGTCCCAATCAGCCCCAGCATTTT
j_call: TRBJ2-1; v_call: TRBV7-9; clone_size: -; d_call: -; cdr3_aa: CASSLSRGAYNEQFF; cdr3_nt: TGTGCCAGCAGCTTATCACGGGGTGCCTACAATGAGCAGTTCTTC
j_call: TRBJ2-5; v_call: TRBV5-6; clone_size: -; d_call: TRBD2; cdr3_aa: CASSYNGISRGGETQYF; cdr3_nt: TGTGCCAGCAGCTATAATGGGATCTCGCGGGGGGGAGAGACCCAGTACTTC
j_call: TRBJ1-2; v_call: TRBV5-1; clone_size: -; d_call: -; cdr3_aa: CASSLPGTIDPQGYTF; cdr3_nt: TGCGCCAGCAGCTTACCCGGGACAATCGATCCTCAGGGCTACACCTTC
j_call: TRBJ2-7; v_call: TRBV5-4; clone_size: once; d_call: TRBD2; cdr3_aa: CASSLWGGFDEQYF; cdr3_nt: TGTGCCAGCAGCTTGTGGGGGGGGTTCGACGAGCAGTACTTC
j_call: TRBJ1-6; v_call: TRBV28; clone_size: -; d_call: TRBD1; cdr3_aa: CASRDRDGRSNSPLHF; cdr3_nt: TGTGCCAGCAGAGACAGGGACGGCAGGAGTAATTCACCCCTCCACTTT
j_call: TRBJ2-7; v_call: TRBV6-6; clone_size: -; d_call: TRBD1; cdr3_aa: CASSRPGQGLSSYEQYF; cdr3_nt: TGTGCCAGCAGTCGACCGGGACAGGGACTTAGCTCCTACGAGCAGTACTTC
j_call: TRBJ1-1; v_call: TRBV14; clone_size: -; d_call: -; cdr3_aa: CASRGIGTEAFF; cdr3_nt: TGTGCCAGCCGGGGGATCGGCACTGAAGCTTTCTTT
j_call: TRBJ2-4; v_call: TRBV5-8; clone_size: once; d_call: -; cdr3_aa: CASRTSGLAKNIQYF; cdr3_nt: TGTGCCAGCAGAACATCGGGTCTAGCCAAAAACATTCAGTACTTC
j_call: TRBJ1-4; v_call: TRBV10-3; clone_size: -; d_call: -; cdr3_aa: CAITGREGEKLFF; cdr3_nt: TGTGCCATCACGGGCAGGGAAGGCGAAAAACTGTTTTTT
j_call: TRBJ2-4; v_call: TRBV15; clone_size: -; d_call: -; cdr3_aa: CATSRPQGKDIQYF; cdr3_nt: TGTGCCACCAGCAGGCCTCAGGGGAAGGACATTCAGTACTTC
j_call: TRBJ2-7; v_call: TRBV6-5; clone_size: -; d_call: TRBD1; cdr3_aa: CASSPRDRDKQYF; cdr3_nt: TGTGCCAGCAGTCCACGAGACAGGGACAAGCAGTACTTC